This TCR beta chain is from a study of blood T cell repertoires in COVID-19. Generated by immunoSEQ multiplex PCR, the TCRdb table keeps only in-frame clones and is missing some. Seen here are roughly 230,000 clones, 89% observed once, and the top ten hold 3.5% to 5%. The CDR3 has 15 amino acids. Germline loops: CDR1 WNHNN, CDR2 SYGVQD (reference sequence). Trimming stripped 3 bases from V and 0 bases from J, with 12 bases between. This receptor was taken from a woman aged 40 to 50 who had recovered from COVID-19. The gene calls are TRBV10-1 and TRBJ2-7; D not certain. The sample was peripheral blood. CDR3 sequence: CASSDAGQSSYEQYF. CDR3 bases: TGCGCCAGCAGTGATGCAGGTCAGAGCTCCTACGAGCAGTACTTC.